A selection of T cell receptor beta chains follows, all from one sample in a study of shared clonotypes between healthy human individuals. Profiling relied on immunoSEQ multiplex PCR, and the TCRdb table lists in-frame clones only, not all of them. The sample holds roughly 2 million clones, about 95% seen once. Material for sequencing was naive CD4+ T cells sorted from blood. These receptors were collected from a man aged 18 to 30 in good health. Each CDR3 is given without its conserved first and last residue. The D gene is left open where the match is weak.

v_gene	d_gene	j_gene	len	CDR3aa
TRBV7-9	TRBD2	TRBJ2-1	17	ASSLAHSQGLAGYNEQF
TRBV7-9	TRBD1	TRBJ1-1	13	ASSERTGKNTEAF
TRBV5-1	-	TRBJ2-2	13	ASSLNLANTGELF
TRBV14	TRBD1	TRBJ2-7	13	ASSRRQGSSYEQY
TRBV19	-	TRBJ1-2	10	ASSTDRRGYT
TRBV19	TRBD1	TRBJ1-6	13	ASSISRTGVSALH
TRBV4-1	-	TRBJ1-6	13	ASSQDFGTPSPLH
TRBV5-1	-	TRBJ2-5	11	ASSDQIGGTQY
TRBV7-8	TRBD2	TRBJ2-2	15	ASSLAEASGYTGELF
TRBV5-4	TRBD1	TRBJ2-7	13	ASSSGQGNFDEQY
TRBV10-2	-	TRBJ1-4	13	ASRGSGAPNEKLF